What follows are 26 T cell receptor beta chains derived from one specimen sequenced in a study of T-cell memory formation after mild COVID-19. TCRdb analysed the 5' RACE reads with MiXCR anew, one entry per CDR3 protein. The profile shows about 400,000 distinct CDR3 sequences, 24% of them singletons. The sequencing sample was made of PBMCs or a T cell subset sorted from them (not recorded which). These receptors were collected from an adult woman who had mild COVID-19 (a few samples of this study predate the infection). Cell type and time point are not known.

The sample holds a few counts of this clonotype. The chain is built from TRBV27 and TRBJ2-1; 14 bases line up with TRBD2. The V segment lost 5 bases and the J segment 12 bases; nucleotides outside the gene matches: 6. The CDR3 consists of 14 residues. Germline lookup yields CDR1 MNHEY and CDR2 SMNVEV (reference sequence). The CDR3 DNA is TGTGCCAGCAGTGCCGGGACTAGCGGGGGTAGGCAGTTCTTC. As protein: CASSAGTSGGRQFF.

The table lists this clonotype with a few counts. The CDR3 DNA follows: TGTGCCAGCAGTGAAACGGGCGGGAGGGGGCGGAATGAGCAGTTCTTC. It specifies CASSETGGRGRNEQFF. The V gene is TRBV6-1, the J gene TRBJ2-1, with 9 bases lining up with TRBD2. V gave up 2 bases and J gave up 7 bases; unmatched junction bases: 9. Germline CDR1 and CDR2: MNHNS and SASEGT. This CDR3 region has 16 residues.

The CDR3 DNA reads TGTGCCAGCAGCTCAGCTACAGGGTGGGATCAGCCCCAGCATTTT. This translates into CASSSATGWDQPQHF. This chain joins TRBV7-9 and TRBJ1-5, with D perhaps TRBD1 (6 bases). Germline lookup yields CDR1 SEHNR and CDR2 FQNEAQ (reference sequence). The V end lost 4 bases, the J end lost 5 bases, and 15 bases lay between the germline ends. This CDR3 is built from 15 residues. Drawing the rest from reference TRBV7-9 and TRBJ1-5, the complete variable domain is DTGVSQNPRHKITKRGQNVTFRCDPISEHNRLYWYRQTLGQGPEFLTYFQNEAQLEKSRLLSDRFSAERPKGSFSTLEIQRTEQGDSAMYLCASSSATGWDQPQHFGDGTRLSIL.

The chain joins TRBV12-3 or TRBV12-4 to TRBJ1-2, with D possibly being TRBD1 (6 bases). The CDR3 spans 14 residues. The ends were cut back, 5 bases at V and 0 bases at J, with 10 bases in the middle. The CDR3 here is CASSQGITNYGYTF. CDR3 DNA sequence: TGTGCCAGCAGTCAGGGGATTACTAACTATGGCTACACCTTC.

This chain connects TRBV5-1 to TRBJ2-3, with D unresolved. CDR1 and CDR2 from the germline V gene are SGHRS and YFSETQ. CDR3 length equals 15 residues. Trimming took off 2 bases at V and 6 bases at J, with 16 bases between the two ends. The CDR3 spells CASSFVPYPVDTQYF. CDR3 coding DNA: TGCGCCAGCAGCTTTGTCCCCTATCCCGTCGATACGCAGTATTTT.

There are many counts of this clonotype. J is TRBJ1-1 and V is TRBV27; TRBD1 might be the D (5 bases). The V end was cut by 5 bases, the J end by 0 bases, with 13 bases between. Germline V lookup: CDR1 MNHEY, CDR2 SMNVEV (reference sequence). This CDR3 region has 15 residues. The CDR3: CASSGLGGLNTEAFF. CDR3 DNA: TGTGCCAGCAGTGGATTGGGGGGTCTGAACACTGAAGCTTTCTTT.

This chain joins TRBV29-1 and TRBJ2-3; TRBD2 is a possible D gene (5 bases). There are 12 residues in the CDR3. Trimming removed 5 bases at V and 2 bases at J, with 8 bases between. Germline-derived CDR1 and CDR2 are SQVTM and ANQGSEA. CDR3 DNA sequence: TGCAGCGTTCGGGGAGACACAGATACGCAGTATTTT. This translates into CSVRGDTDTQYF.

This chain connects TRBV12-3 or TRBV12-4 to TRBJ1-1, with D possibly TRBD1 on 5 matching bases. V was pared by 1 base and J by 2 bases, with 11 bases between. The CDR3 consists of 15 residues. Here the CDR3 DNA reads TGTGCCAGCAGTTTAGTGCGACAGAGAAACACTGAAGCTTTCTTT. It yields the protein CASSLVRQRNTEAFF.

A remark on this clonotype: The junction does not match germline at one end; this may be a read error. V usage is TRBV24-1 and J usage is TRBJ2-3, with D tentatively TRBD2 (5 bases). This CDR3 is built from 13 residues. Germline CDR1 reads KGHDR; CDR2 reads SFDVKD. CDR3 nucleotide sequence: TGTGCCACCAGTGCGGAGGTCACAGATACGCAGAATTTT. This gives the protein CATSAEVTDTQNF.

V is TRBV29-1 and J is TRBJ2-3, with unresolved D. Germline V gene sequence: CDR1 SQVTM, CDR2 ANQGSEA. There are 13 residues in the CDR3. Trimming stripped 4 bases from V and 0 bases from J, with 8 bases between. The CDR3 DNA is TGCAGCGTTGGGGTCTCTAGCACAGATACGCAGTATTTT. Translating gives CSVGVSSTDTQYF.

This chain joins TRBV11-3 and TRBJ2-5; tentatively, D is TRBD2 (5 bases). V lost 5 bases to trimming and J lost 0 bases, with 19 bases between them. The CDR3 consists of 17 residues. In germline, CDR1 is SGHNT, CDR2 YENEEA. The CDR3 loop is CASSRGRRLQYQETQYF. CDR3 DNA sequence: TGTGCCAGCAGCCGGGGAAGGAGGCTCCAGTACCAAGAGACCCAGTACTTC.

This clonotype has a handful of counts. V is TRBV12-3 or TRBV12-4 and J is TRBJ1-2; the D is unclear. This CDR3 contains 18 residues. The V end lost 4 bases, the J end lost 1 base, and 22 bases lay between the germline ends. CDR3 loop: CASSSPAGQQPLNYGYTF. DNA of the CDR3: TGTGCCAGCAGTTCTCCCGCCGGTCAACAGCCGCTTAACTATGGCTACACCTTC.

This clonotype was detected a few times. The chain couples TRBV3-1 to TRBJ1-1; 10 nucleotides align to TRBD1. The V gene end was trimmed by 2 bases and the J gene end by 5 bases; junction bases not matched to a gene: 2. CDR1 and CDR2 from the germline V gene are LGHDT and YNNKEL (reference sequence). This CDR3 region has 14 residues. Here the CDR3 reads CASSQPGQGTEAFF. CDR3 bases: TGTGCCAGCAGCCAACCGGGACAGGGGACTGAAGCTTTCTTT.

This sequence joins TRBV20-1 and TRBJ2-1, with D perhaps TRBD2 (5 bases). Germline V gene lookup returns CDR1 DFQATT and CDR2 SNEGSKA (reference sequence). V was clipped by 1 base and J by 6 bases, with 10 bases between them. The CDR3 is made up of 13 amino acids. The CDR3 loop is CSARVSGLNEQFF. The CDR3 DNA reads TGCAGTGCTAGAGTGAGCGGCCTCAATGAGCAGTTCTTC.

This clonotype was recorded a few times. The rearrangement joins TRBV7-9 to TRBJ2-3, with unresolved D. The germline V gene has CDR1 SEHNR and CDR2 FQNEAQ (reference sequence). V lost 3 bases and J lost 0, with 10 bases in between. The CDR3 is 15 amino acids. CDR3 sequence reads: CASSFGAYSTDTQYF. The CDR3 nucleotides are TGTGCCAGCAGCTTCGGAGCATATAGCACAGATACGCAGTATTTT.

This clonotype has more than one count but fewer than ten. V is TRBV7-6 and J is TRBJ2-3; TRBD2 matches at 12 bases. The CDR3 extends over 17 amino acids. From germline, CDR1 is SGHVS and CDR2 FNYEAQ. With V trimmed by 5 bases and J by 2 bases, 8 bases remained unmatched. CDR3 DNA sequence: TGTGCCAGCAGCCCCCGACTAGCGGGGGCTTTCACAGATACGCAGTATTTT. This gives the protein CASSPRLAGAFTDTQYF.

This clonotype showed up many times. The V and J genes are TRBV6-6 and TRBJ2-2; D ambiguous. The CDR3 contains 14 residues. Germline CDR1 and CDR2: MNHNY and SVGAGI (reference sequence). V gave up 0 bases and J gave up 6 bases, with 8 bases separating them. CDR3 coding DNA: TGTGCCAGCAGTTACTCGTGGGGTGCCGGGGAGCTGTTTTTT. It translates to CASSYSWGAGELFF.

The chain recombines TRBV11-2 with TRBJ2-1; D is unresolved. V was pared by 7 bases and J by 5 bases, with 18 bases between. The CDR3 consists of 15 residues. Germline CDR1 is SGHAT and CDR2 is FQNNGV. In DNA form, the CDR3 reads TGTGCCAGCACTCCCCGGGCCTTCGCGGACAATGAGCAGTTCTTC. Its translation: CASTPRAFADNEQFF.

Only a few counts were recorded for this clonotype. The chain is built from TRBV4-1 and TRBJ2-7; the match to TRBD2 covers 8 bases. Trimming cost V 3 bases and J 3 bases; bases outside gene matches: 7. The CDR3 has 15 amino acids. Per the germline V gene, CDR1 is MGHRA and CDR2 is YSYEKL. The CDR3 spells CASSQSSGWGYEQYF. The CDR3 region has the DNA TGCGCCAGCAGCCAGTCTAGCGGGTGGGGCTACGAGCAGTACTTC.

The CDR3 loop reads CASSLQGDSYGYTF. CDR3 DNA sequence: TGCGCCAGCAGCCTACAGGGTGATTCCTATGGCTACACCTTC. The chain employs TRBV5-1 and TRBJ1-2; a weak D match, TRBD1 (6 bases). V was cut by 4 bases and J by 4 bases, with 14 bases left in between. The V gene's germline CDR1 is SGHRS and CDR2 YFSETQ. This CDR3 is built from 14 residues.

This clonotype appeared a few times. This rearrangement joins TRBV20-1 to TRBJ2-7; D not resolved. The CDR3 length is 14 residues. Germline V gene data show CDR1 as DFQATT and CDR2 as SNEGSKA (reference sequence). The germline V and J ends were trimmed by 4 bases and 0 bases, with 13 bases remaining between them. In DNA form, the CDR3 reads TGCAGTGCTACGGCAGGAAATTTCTCCTACGAGCAGTACTTC. Translated: CSATAGNFSYEQYF.

For this clonotype: A read error may be the cause here, since a much bigger clone is one base away. The chain employs TRBV9 and TRBJ2-5; D is possibly TRBD1 or TRBD2 (5 bases each). The V gene's germline CDR1 is SGDLS and CDR2 YYNGEE. Trimming left V 2 bases short and J 3 bases short, with 11 bases between. The CDR3 is 14 residues long. The DNA of the CDR3 is TGTGCCAGCAGCGTCGGGGCAGTAAAAGAGACCCAGTACTTC. The encoded protein is CASSVGAVKETQYF.

The V gene is TRBV29-1, the J gene TRBJ2-3; 14 bases fit TRBD2. CDR3 length: 15 amino acids. Germline V gives CDR1 SQVTM, CDR2 ANQGSEA. V lost 3 bases to trimming and J lost 6 bases; unmatched junction nucleotides: 5. CDR3 coding DNA: TGCAGCGTTGAGCAGACTAGCGGGAGGGCGGATACGCAGTATTTT. Its protein is CSVEQTSGRADTQYF.

This clonotype was detected a few times. The rearrangement uses TRBV5-1 and TRBJ2-5; TRBD1 agrees at 8 bases. The CDR3 is 14 amino acids. Trimming cost V 4 bases and J 5 bases; bases outside gene matches: 7. Germline CDR1 is SGHRS and CDR2 is YFSETQ. CDR3 region: CASSPRGQAETQYF. The CDR3 DNA reads as TGCGCCAGCAGCCCCCGGGGACAGGCGGAGACCCAGTACTTC.

The genes are TRBV29-1 and TRBJ1-2; 11 nucleotides agree with TRBD1. This CDR3 contains 12 residues. Germline-derived CDR1 and CDR2 are SQVTM and ANQGSEA. With 6 bases clipped from V and 11 bases from J, the junction kept 8 bases outside the gene matches. CDR3: CSVLGQGAVYTF. CDR3 DNA sequence: TGCAGCGTCCTTGGACAGGGGGCTGTTTACACCTTC.

The chain carries TRBV24-1 and TRBJ1-1; 7 bases align to TRBD1. Germline V lookup: CDR1 KGHDR, CDR2 SFDVKD. Germline trimming cut 6 bases from V and 0 bases from J; bases unmatched to any gene: 12. The CDR3 is made up of 17 amino acids. For the CDR3, the DNA is TGTGCCACCAGTCAGGCAGGGGGAGTGGGGATGAACACTGAAGCTTTCTTT. Amino acid sequence: CATSQAGGVGMNTEAFF.